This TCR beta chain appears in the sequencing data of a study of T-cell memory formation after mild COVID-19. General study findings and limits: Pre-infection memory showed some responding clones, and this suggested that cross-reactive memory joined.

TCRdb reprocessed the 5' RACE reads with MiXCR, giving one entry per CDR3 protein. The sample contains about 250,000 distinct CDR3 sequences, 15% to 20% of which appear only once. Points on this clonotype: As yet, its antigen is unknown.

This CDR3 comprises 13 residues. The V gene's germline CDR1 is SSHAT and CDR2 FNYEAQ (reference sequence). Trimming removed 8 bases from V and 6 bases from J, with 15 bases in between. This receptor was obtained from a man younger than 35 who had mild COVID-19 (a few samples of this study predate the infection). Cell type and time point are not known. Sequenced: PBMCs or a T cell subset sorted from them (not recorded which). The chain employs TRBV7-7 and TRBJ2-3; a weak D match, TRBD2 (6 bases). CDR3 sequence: CASAGGLTDTQYF. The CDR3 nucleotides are TGTGCCAGCGCCGGGGGACTCACGGATACGCAGTATTTT.